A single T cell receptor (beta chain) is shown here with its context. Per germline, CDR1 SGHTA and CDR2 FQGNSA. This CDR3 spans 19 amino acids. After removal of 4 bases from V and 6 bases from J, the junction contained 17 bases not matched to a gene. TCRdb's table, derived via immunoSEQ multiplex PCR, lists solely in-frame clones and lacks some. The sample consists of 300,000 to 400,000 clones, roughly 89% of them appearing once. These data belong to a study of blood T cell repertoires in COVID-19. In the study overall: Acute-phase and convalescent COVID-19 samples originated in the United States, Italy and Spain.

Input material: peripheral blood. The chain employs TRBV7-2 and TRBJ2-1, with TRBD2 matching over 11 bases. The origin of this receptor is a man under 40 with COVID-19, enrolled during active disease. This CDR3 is CASSSRLAGFGNLPNEQFF. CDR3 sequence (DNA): TGTGCCAGCAGCTCCAGACTAGCGGGATTTGGAAACCTACCCAATGAGCAGTTCTTC.